A selection of T cell receptor beta chains follows, all from one sample in a study of cytomegalovirus exposure and HLA in healthy donors. Repertoires were generated with immunoSEQ multiplex PCR, while TCRdb's copy carries only in-frame clones and drops some. The sample shows 140,000 or so clones, roughly 80% of them seen only once. The sample consisted of PBMCs. The receptors were gathered from a middle-aged woman in good health and CMV-seronegative. Each CDR3 is given with its conserved first and last residue. D genes are given only for firm matches. Clone sizes are given selectively: once, few, many, or a class where the clone is expanded.

V	D	J	size	CDR3	DNA
TRBV6-1	-	TRBJ2-4	-	CASRGGDGVKNIQYF	TGTGCCAGCCGAGGAGGGGATGGGGTCAAAAACATTCAGTACTTC
TRBV19	-	TRBJ1-5	-	CASSGEGGPNNQPQHF	TGTGCCAGTAGTGGGGAGGGGGGGCCGAACAATCAGCCCCAGCATTTT
TRBV29-1	-	TRBJ2-2	-	CSVEGQLGTGELFF	TGCAGCGTTGAAGGACAGCTCGGCACCGGGGAGCTGTTTTTT
TRBV23-1	TRBD1	TRBJ1-2	-	CASSRPRTGRNGYTF	TGCGCCAGCAGTCGCCCTAGGACAGGGAGGAATGGCTACACCTTC
TRBV10-3	-	TRBJ2-3	-	CAIRPGSNTQYF	TGTGCCATCCGTCCGGGTAGTAATACGCAGTATTTT
TRBV28	-	TRBJ1-5	once	CASNKGILDQPQHF	TGTGCCAGCAATAAGGGGATTCTTGATCAGCCCCAGCATTTT
TRBV6-1	TRBD2	TRBJ2-5	-	CASSGTSGGARGETQYF	TGTGCCAGCAGTGGGACTAGCGGGGGGGCCAGGGGAGAGACCCAGTACTTC
TRBV2	TRBD1	TRBJ1-2	once	CASPTGYTYGYTF	TGTGCCAGCCCGACAGGGTACACCTATGGCTACACCTTC
TRBV28	TRBD1	TRBJ1-2	-	CASSFQGGDYGYTF	TGTGCCAGCAGTTTTCAGGGGGGAGACTATGGCTACACCTTC
TRBV6-1	TRBD2	TRBJ2-3	once	CASSGLAGGYSTDTQYF	TGTGCCAGCAGTGGGCTAGCGGGGGGTTATAGCACAGATACGCAGTATTTT
TRBV6-6	TRBD1	TRBJ2-5	-	CASSRDRSGQETQYF	TGTGCCAGCAGTCGGGACAGATCAGGCCAAGAGACCCAGTACTTC
TRBV5-1	TRBD1	TRBJ1-1	few	CASSFEGADEAFF	TGCGCCAGCAGCTTCGAGGGGGCGGATGAAGCTTTCTTT
TRBV14	TRBD1	TRBJ1-6	once	CASSQGQGGSPLHF	TGTGCCAGCAGCCAGGGACAGGGTGGGTCACCCCTCCACTTT
TRBV5-6	-	TRBJ1-1	-	CASSAFTNMNTEAFF	TGTGCCAGCAGCGCTTTCACAAATATGAACACTGAAGCTTTCTTT
TRBV29-1	-	TRBJ2-7	-	CSVKHPDNRADASYEQYF	TGCAGCGTTAAACATCCGGACAACCGCGCCGACGCCTCCTACGAGCAGTACTTC
TRBV4-1	-	TRBJ1-2	-	CASSRLIGERYGYTF	TGCGCCAGCAGCCGCCTAATCGGGGAGCGCTATGGCTACACCTTC